This passage covers 18 T cell receptor beta chains from one sample sequenced in a study of Graves' ophthalmopathy and Graves' hyperthyroidism (dated 2018 in TCRdb). TCRdb shows the sequencer as Illumina HiSeq 2000. For repertoire sequencing, the TCR beta CDR3 regions were amplified from RNA transcripts. A first-round RT-PCR used HTBI primers with the Qiagen OneStep RT-PCR kit, followed by a second-round multiplex PCR, size selection and purification. The public sequencing data were trimmed at Q25 with fastp and processed into clonotypes with MiXCR by TCRdb, which kept only in-frame beta chains. Merged by CDR3 protein, the rows form single entries marked with the most common genes and DNA. For this sample the table gives 300,000 to 450,000 distinct CDR3 sequences, of which approximately 18% were detected only once. The top ten hold roughly 2.4% of the sample. The sample taken for sequencing was peripheral blood. The origin of the receptors is an adult woman with stable Graves' hyperthyroidism.

The genes are TRBV30 and TRBJ1-2; D not certain. V was clipped by 3 bases and J by 7 bases, with 9 bases between them. Germline V gene data show CDR1 as GTSNPN and CDR2 as SVGIG (reference sequence). This CDR3 has 11 residues. The CDR3 nucleotides are TGTGCCTGGAGCACGAGGTCTGGCTACACCTTC. Translated: CAWSTRSGYTF.

V usage is TRBV6-5 and J usage is TRBJ1-3; D remains ambiguous. The CDR3 totals 16 residues. Looked up from germline, CDR1 is MNHEY and CDR2 is SVGAGI. Trimming shortened V by 2 bases and J by 0 bases, and 11 bases separated the two germline ends. The DNA for the CDR3 is TGTGCCAGCAGTTACGGACGGAGATTCTCTGGAAACACCATATATTTT. Its protein product is CASSYGRRFSGNTIYF.

This clonotype was detected only a few times. This rearrangement joins TRBV10-3 to TRBJ2-7, with D possibly matching TRBD2 (6 bases). Germline V lookup: CDR1 ENHRY, CDR2 SYGVKD. The CDR3 sequence is 15 residues long. V was trimmed by 7 bases and J by 5 bases, leaving 21 bases between them. CDR3 protein: CAITLTGEEGDEQYF. The CDR3, as DNA: TGTGCCATCACCCTTACGGGGGAGGAAGGGGACGAGCAGTACTTC.

A remark on this clonotype: Its ends do not fully match the called genes, so a read error is possible. This chain joins TRBV12-5 and TRBJ1-5; D ambiguous. Germline-derived CDR1 and CDR2 are LGHNT and FRNRAP. This CDR3 is built from 14 residues. CDR3 nucleotide sequence: TGTGCTAGTGGTTTGGGGCTCGGGAATCAGCCTCAGCATTTT. Protein: CASGLGLGNQPQHF.

This clonotype appeared many times. The rearrangement links TRBV20-1 to TRBJ2-7; 9 nucleotides align to TRBD2. Losses at the gene ends were 1 base for V and 6 bases for J; bases not matched to a gene: 7. Germline loops: CDR1 DFQATT, CDR2 SNEGSKA (reference sequence). The CDR3 loop spans 14 amino acids. The CDR3 region is CSARGGTSRGEQYF. CDR3 sequence (DNA): TGCAGTGCTAGAGGTGGGACTAGCCGTGGCGAGCAGTACTTC.

The rearrangement joins TRBV7-2 to TRBJ2-5; D might be TRBD2 (6 bases). This CDR3 comprises 14 residues. Germline V lookup: CDR1 SGHTA, CDR2 FQGNSA. V was cut by 5 bases and J by 4 bases, with 14 bases left in between. CDR3: CASSPPWGGETQYF. The CDR3 nucleotides read TGTGCCAGCAGCCCCCCCTGGGGAGGAGAGACCCAGTACTTC. Drawing the rest from reference TRBV7-2 and TRBJ2-5, the complete variable domain is GAGVSQSPSNKVTEKGKDVELRCDPISGHTALYWYRQSLGQGLEFLIYFQGNSAPDKSGLPSDRFSAERTGGSVSTLTIQRTQQEDSAVYLCASSPPWGGETQYFGPGTRLLVL.

This clonotype was recorded at least ten times. J is TRBJ1-2 and V is TRBV12-3 or TRBV12-4; D perhaps matches TRBD1 (6 bases). V was trimmed by 5 bases and J by 6 bases, leaving 13 bases between them. The CDR3 contains 13 residues. The DNA for the CDR3 is TGTGCCAGCAGTCCCAGGGGTGGGGATGGCTACACCTTC. It codes for CASSPRGGDGYTF.

On this clonotype itself: A much bigger clone sits one base away, suggesting this may be a read error. In this CDR3 the conserved last residue, phenylalanine or tryptophan, is missing, so a read error is likely. This rearrangement joins TRBV27 to TRBJ1-5; no clear D. This CDR3 has 12 amino acids. Germline CDR1 reads MNHEY; CDR2 reads SMNVEV (reference sequence). V dropped 6 bases and J dropped 3 bases, with 6 bases sitting between them. The CDR3 here is CASSRTNQPQHY. Here the CDR3 DNA reads TGTGCCAGCAGCAGAACCAATCAGCCCCAGCATTAT.

The chain combines TRBV11-2 with TRBJ2-2, with D perhaps matching TRBD1 (6 bases). The CDR3 runs to 14 residues. Deletions cut 6 bases from V and 7 bases from J, with 15 bases between. CDR1 and CDR2 (germline): SGHAT, FQNNGV. The CDR3 loop reads CASRRGGQSGELFF. The CDR3 coding sequence is TGTGCCAGCAGACGCGGAGGACAGAGCGGGGAGCTGTTTTTT.

The chain uses TRBV6-1 and TRBJ2-5, with 8 bases fitting TRBD2. Germline V CDR1 and CDR2: MNHNS, SASEGT. The CDR3 length is 13 residues. V shed 8 bases and J 6 bases; nucleotides not matched to a gene: 8. The CDR3 bases are TGTGCCAGCCGTACGGGGGGGAGCCAGACCCAGTACTTC. It codes for CASRTGGSQTQYF.

This rearrangement joins TRBV10-3 to TRBJ2-2, with 8 bases fitting TRBD1. Looked up from germline, CDR1 is ENHRY and CDR2 is SYGVKD. V was pared by 3 bases and J by 7 bases, with 4 bases of the junction left unmatched. The CDR3 length is 14 residues. The CDR3 protein is CAISDQGASGELFF. DNA for the CDR3: TGTGCCATCAGTGACCAGGGGGCAAGCGGGGAGCTGTTTTTT.

This clonotype appeared many times. This chain links TRBV28 with TRBJ2-7; TRBD1 aligns across 8 bases. The CDR3 spans 15 residues. Germline V gene lookup returns CDR1 MDHEN and CDR2 SYDVKM. V was clipped by 3 bases and J by 3 bases; unmatched bases: 7. The CDR3 DNA follows: TGTGCCAGCAGTTTCGGGCAGGGGGCTAACTACGAGCAGTACTTC. As protein: CASSFGQGANYEQYF.

At least ten counts were recorded for this clonotype. The gene calls are TRBV20-1 and TRBJ1-4; D call uncertain. The ends were cut back, 2 bases at V and 8 bases at J, with 15 bases in the middle. The CDR3 is 14 amino acids. Germline loops: CDR1 DFQATT, CDR2 SNEGSKA (reference sequence). The CDR3 DNA sequence: TGCAGTGCTAGAAGGGTTGGGTTCAGCGAAAAACTGTTTTTT. It encodes CSARRVGFSEKLFF.

The chain uses TRBV15 and TRBJ1-6, with D possibly TRBD1 on 6 matching bases. V was shortened by 7 bases and J by 8 bases, with 15 bases between the two germline ends. The germline V gene has CDR1 LNHNV and CDR2 YYDKDF (reference sequence). The CDR3 length is 14 residues. The CDR3 nucleotides read TGTGCCACCACGAGGAGCAGGGGATATTCACCCCTCCACTTT. Translation: CATTRSRGYSPLHF.

This clonotype was seen at least ten times. CDR3 residues: CSARVQGSYEQYF. The CDR3 nucleotides are TGCAGTGCTAGGGTACAAGGGTCCTACGAGCAGTACTTC. The V call is TRBV20-1, the J call TRBJ2-7, with D uncertain. This CDR3 comprises 13 residues. CDR1 is DFQATT, CDR2 SNEGSKA, per germline (reference sequence). Trimming removed 3 bases from V and 1 base from J, with 10 bases in between.

The V and J genes are TRBV6-1 and TRBJ1-5; D gene uncertain. The CDR3 spans 13 residues. V was cut by 6 bases and J by 4 bases, with 10 bases left in between. The V gene's germline CDR1 is MNHNS and CDR2 SASEGT. DNA for the CDR3: TGTGCCAGCAGCCATGACTGGAATCAGCCCCAGCATTTT. Translating gives CASSHDWNQPQHF.

The CDR3 sequence is CASTLAGGSTYEQYF. CDR3 nucleotide sequence: TGTGCCAGCACCTTAGCGGGAGGCTCCACCTACGAGCAGTACTTC. The chain has TRBV27 and TRBJ2-7; 10 nucleotides align to TRBD2. J lost 2 bases, V lost 7 bases, and 8 bases had no gene match. Germline CDR1 reads MNHEY; CDR2 reads SMNVEV (reference sequence). There are 15 residues in the CDR3.

This clonotype was seen repeatedly, ten times or more. The chain couples TRBV20-1 to TRBJ2-5; 11 bases are a match to TRBD2. Germline CDR1 and CDR2: DFQATT and SNEGSKA (reference sequence). The V gene end was trimmed by 2 bases and the J gene end by 4 bases; junction bases not matched to a gene: 3. The CDR3 extends over 14 amino acids. CDR3 sequence reads: CSARRLAGGETQYF. In DNA form, the CDR3 reads TGCAGTGCTAGAAGGCTAGCGGGAGGAGAGACCCAGTACTTC.